The source of this T cell receptor beta chain is a study of CD8 T cells in Susac syndrome. Looked up from germline, CDR1 is SGDLS and CDR2 is YYNGEE. This CDR3 has 17 residues. V trimming: 0 bases; J trimming: 4 bases; junction bases outside the gene matches: 11. After extraction with the RNeasy kit, about 0.45 to 1 ug of the RNA was reverse transcribed using random hexamers. TCRdb analysed the immunoSEQ multiplex PCR reads with MiXCR anew, one entry per CDR3 protein. There are a few hundred thousand distinct CDR3 sequences in the sample; approximately 95% occur only once, and around 0.08% lies in the top ten.

The TCR comes from a human donor with multiple sclerosis. The gene calls are TRBV9 and TRBJ2-5; 8 nucleotides match TRBD1. Specimen: CD4+ T cells from PBMCs. CDR3 amino acids: CASSVEAGQGPGETQYF. CDR3 in DNA: TGTGCCAGCAGCGTAGAGGCCGGACAGGGCCCGGGAGAGACCCAGTACTTC.